This T cell receptor beta chain is from a study of glioma-infiltrating T cells. General study findings and limits: Tissue-blood divergence was below expectation in non-neoplastic patients, above in gliomas.

This CDR3 has 15 amino acids. Germline CDR1 is MNHNS and CDR2 is SASEGT. V was clipped by 1 base and J by 6 bases, with 13 bases between them. Amplification of TCR alpha and beta CDR3 regions from RNA used iRepertoire nested multiplex PCR. Tissue mRNA or PBMC total RNA, roughly 95-400 ng, went into one-step reverse transcription and amplification. TCRdb independently ran MiXCR on the multiplex PCR reads; one entry per CDR3 protein. The sample consists of under 150,000 distinct CDR3 sequences, about 39% of them appearing once. This clonotype occurred a few times. What it recognizes is unknown. The receptor's source is a human donor with low-grade glioma or glioblastoma, undergoing nonglioma brain surgery, or in good health (not recorded which). The chain is built from TRBV6-1 and TRBJ2-4; a weak D match, TRBD1 (5 bases). The material sequenced was glioma tissue, nonneoplastic brain tissue, or PBMCs (not recorded which). CDR3: CASSEDPRVVNIQYF. CDR3 in DNA: TGTGCCAGCAGTGAAGACCCCAGGGTGGTAAACATTCAGTACTTC.